Listed below are T cell receptor beta chains from one sample, sequenced in a study of human T cells and chemical hapten exposure. TCRdb reprocessed the RACE reads via MiXCR and lists one record per CDR3 protein. The data hold roughly 90,000 distinct CDR3 sequences, with 8% to 10% observed a single time. The input for sequencing was whole blood, taken in connection with sensitization to the hapten diphenylcyclopropenone (DPC). The receptors come from a woman between 35 and 50 years old with alopecia areata. Some clones in this sample may be carry-over from other donors' samples. The CDR3 runs from the conserved cysteine through the conserved F or W. D genes are given only for firm matches. Only some rows state a clone size, as once, few, many or a class for expanded clones.

D: .; V: TRBV29-1; J: TRBJ2-2; size: many; CDR3: CSVRPAQSTGELFF; DNA: TGCAGCGTTCGCCCGGCGCAAAGCACCGGGGAGCTGTTTTTT
D: .; V: TRBV4-2; J: TRBJ2-3; size: many; CDR3: CASSPPPWEGTDTQYF; DNA: TGTGCCAGCAGCCCCCCTCCCTGGGAGGGCACAGATACGCAGTATTTT
D: .; V: TRBV21-1; J: TRBJ1-6; size: few; CDR3: CASSKDRGNSPLHF; DNA: TGTGCCAGCAGCAAAGACAGGGGTAATTCACCCCTCCACTTT
D: .; V: TRBV28; J: TRBJ2-3; size: .; CDR3: CAGTQPSTDTQYF; DNA: TGTGCCGGCACTCAACCTAGCACAGATACGCAGTATTTT
D: .; V: TRBV28; J: TRBJ2-3; size: once; CDR3: CASSLWGDTQYF; DNA: TGTGCCAGCAGTTTATGGGGAGATACGCAGTATTTT
D: .; V: TRBV23-1; J: TRBJ2-1; size: many; CDR3: CASSSRDGGKKRNEQFF; DNA: TGCGCCAGCAGTTCGCGGGATGGGGGAAAGAAAAGGAATGAGCAGTTCTTC
D: .; V: TRBV29-1; J: TRBJ1-2; size: .; CDR3: CSVGHLVNYGYTF; DNA: TGCAGCGTTGGACACCTCGTTAACTATGGCTACACCTTC
D: .; V: TRBV6-5; J: TRBJ1-1; size: many; CDR3: CASSYGGGMNTEAFF; DNA: TGTGCCAGCAGTTACGGGGGAGGGATGAACACTGAAGCTTTCTTT
D: .; V: TRBV5-6; J: TRBJ2-7; size: many; CDR3: CASSLASSYEQYF; DNA: TGTGCCAGCAGCTTGGCCAGCTCCTACGAGCAGTACTTC
D: TRBD1; V: TRBV18; J: TRBJ1-1; size: many; CDR3: CASSPAGGNTEAFF; DNA: TGTGCCAGCTCACCAGCAGGGGGAAACACTGAAGCTTTCTTT
D: .; V: TRBV10-3; J: TRBJ1-3; size: many; CDR3: CAIREGSGNTIYF; DNA: TGTGCCATAAGGGAGGGCTCTGGAAACACCATATATTTT